These T cell receptor beta chains were read from a single sample in a study of T cells in Graves' hyperthyroidism and ophthalmopathy. TCRdb processed the multiplex PCR reads anew with MiXCR; each CDR3 protein has one entry. The sample records approximately 430,000 distinct CDR3 sequences, approximately 14% being singletons. The specimen was blood. The receptor source for this set is a woman between 18 and 29 years old with Graves' hyperthyroidism. Both conserved end residues are part of each CDR3. A D gene is named only where the DNA matches it firmly. Clone size appears in some rows only: once, few, many, or a class for an expanded clone.

v_call: TRBV20-1
cdr3_length: 14
d_call: -
j_call: TRBJ2-1
clone_size: many
cdr3_aa: CSAPSAASYNEQFF
cdr3_nt: TGCAGTGCTCCCTCGGCGGCCTCCTACAATGAGCAGTTCTTC

v_call: TRBV9
cdr3_length: 14
d_call: -
j_call: TRBJ2-1
clone_size: many
cdr3_aa: CASSGAQLINEQFF
cdr3_nt: TGTGCCAGCAGCGGGGCCCAATTAATTAATGAGCAGTTCTTC

v_call: TRBV24-1
cdr3_length: 13
d_call: -
j_call: TRBJ2-1
clone_size: many
cdr3_aa: CATSDSGGDEQFF
cdr3_nt: TGTGCCACCAGTGACTCTGGTGGCGATGAGCAGTTCTTC

v_call: TRBV12-3/TRBV12-4
cdr3_length: 13
d_call: -
j_call: TRBJ1-3
clone_size: many
cdr3_aa: CASSSSGGNTIYF
cdr3_nt: TGTGCCAGCAGTTCCTCGGGTGGAAACACCATATATTTT

v_call: TRBV7-9
cdr3_length: 16
d_call: -
j_call: TRBJ1-3
clone_size: many
cdr3_aa: CASRERVAMAGNTIYF
cdr3_nt: TGTGCCAGCAGGGAGAGGGTAGCGATGGCCGGAAACACCATATATTTT

v_call: TRBV12-3/TRBV12-4
cdr3_length: 11
d_call: -
j_call: TRBJ1-1
clone_size: many
cdr3_aa: CASRAAVEAFF
cdr3_nt: TGTGCCAGCAGGGCAGCGGTTGAAGCTTTCTTT

v_call: TRBV15
cdr3_length: 12
d_call: -
j_call: TRBJ1-2
clone_size: many
cdr3_aa: CATSRGSYGYTF
cdr3_nt: TGTGCCACCAGCAGAGGTTCCTATGGCTACACCTTC

v_call: TRBV19
cdr3_length: 17
d_call: -
j_call: TRBJ1-5
clone_size: few
cdr3_aa: CASSMGTRDLGNQPQHF
cdr3_nt: TGTGCCAGTAGTATGGGGACTCGAGACTTAGGCAATCAGCCCCAGCATTTT

v_call: TRBV6-5
cdr3_length: 15
d_call: -
j_call: TRBJ1-1
clone_size: -
cdr3_aa: CASSYAAGDITEAFF
cdr3_nt: TGTGCCAGCAGTTACGCGGCAGGGGATATTACTGAAGCTTTCTTT

v_call: TRBV11-2
cdr3_length: 16
d_call: TRBD2
j_call: TRBJ2-2
clone_size: -
cdr3_aa: CASSLFLSGAGGELFF
cdr3_nt: TGTGCCAGCAGCTTATTCCTAAGCGGGGCCGGCGGGGAGCTGTTTTTT

v_call: TRBV19
cdr3_length: 12
d_call: -
j_call: TRBJ2-7
clone_size: many
cdr3_aa: CASSHVNYEQYF
cdr3_nt: TGTGCCAGCTCGCATGTCAACTACGAGCAGTACTTC

v_call: TRBV2
cdr3_length: 17
d_call: -
j_call: TRBJ2-3
clone_size: many
cdr3_aa: CASSGWDPWGYTDTQYF
cdr3_nt: TGTGCCAGCAGTGGTTGGGATCCATGGGGGTACACAGATACGCAGTATTTT

v_call: TRBV2
cdr3_length: 13
d_call: -
j_call: TRBJ1-5
clone_size: -
cdr3_aa: CARRLGGDQPQHF
cdr3_nt: TGTGCCAGGAGACTAGGGGGGGATCAGCCCCAGCATTTT

v_call: TRBV7-2
cdr3_length: 15
d_call: -
j_call: TRBJ2-3
clone_size: -
cdr3_aa: CASSLAILSTDTQYF
cdr3_nt: TGTGCCAGCAGCTTAGCCATCCTTAGCACAGATACGCAGTATTTT

v_call: TRBV30
cdr3_length: 13
d_call: TRBD1
j_call: TRBJ2-7
clone_size: few
cdr3_aa: CAWGQEAPYEQYF
cdr3_nt: TGTGCCTGGGGACAGGAGGCCCCCTACGAGCAGTACTTC

v_call: TRBV2
cdr3_length: 16
d_call: TRBD2
j_call: TRBJ2-3
clone_size: many
cdr3_aa: CASTESGGRSTDTQYF
cdr3_nt: TGTGCCAGCACCGAATCGGGCGGGAGGAGCACAGATACGCAGTATTTT

v_call: TRBV12-3/TRBV12-4
cdr3_length: 13
d_call: -
j_call: TRBJ2-5
clone_size: many
cdr3_aa: CASSLRVGETQYF
cdr3_nt: TGTGCCAGCAGTTTGAGGGTGGGAGAGACCCAGTACTTC

v_call: TRBV11-1
cdr3_length: 15
d_call: TRBD2
j_call: TRBJ2-7
clone_size: few
cdr3_aa: CASSLREGIYYEQYF
cdr3_nt: TGTGCCAGCAGCTTAAGGGAGGGCATATACTACGAGCAGTACTTC

v_call: TRBV18
cdr3_length: 13
d_call: -
j_call: TRBJ2-7
clone_size: many
cdr3_aa: CASSPQDVYEQYF
cdr3_nt: TGTGCCAGCTCACCTCAGGACGTTTACGAGCAGTACTTC

v_call: TRBV20-1
cdr3_length: 12
d_call: TRBD1
j_call: TRBJ2-7
clone_size: many
cdr3_aa: CSAGDRFGEQYF
cdr3_nt: TGCAGTGCTGGGGACAGGTTTGGGGAGCAGTACTTC

v_call: TRBV12-3/TRBV12-4
cdr3_length: 15
d_call: TRBD1
j_call: TRBJ2-3
clone_size: many
cdr3_aa: CASSLGQGDVNTQYF
cdr3_nt: TGTGCCAGCAGTTTAGGACAGGGGGATGTAAATACGCAGTATTTT

v_call: TRBV3-1
cdr3_length: 14
d_call: -
j_call: TRBJ2-7
clone_size: many
cdr3_aa: CASSQDLQGFKQYF
cdr3_nt: TGTGCCAGCAGCCAAGATCTGCAGGGGTTCAAGCAGTACTTC

v_call: TRBV6-5
cdr3_length: 15
d_call: -
j_call: TRBJ2-3
clone_size: -
cdr3_aa: CASSYSGHSTDTQYF
cdr3_nt: TGTGCCAGCAGTTACTCGGGACATAGCACAGATACGCAGTATTTT

v_call: TRBV24-1
cdr3_length: 14
d_call: -
j_call: TRBJ2-7
clone_size: many
cdr3_aa: CATSDSLTGYEQYF
cdr3_nt: TGTGCCACCAGTGATTCATTGACAGGCTACGAGCAGTACTTC

v_call: TRBV11-3
cdr3_length: 14
d_call: -
j_call: TRBJ2-3
clone_size: many
cdr3_aa: CASKQRTGTDTQYF
cdr3_nt: TGTGCCAGCAAACAGCGGACTGGCACAGATACGCAGTATTTT

v_call: TRBV5-4
cdr3_length: 17
d_call: TRBD2
j_call: TRBJ2-3
clone_size: few
cdr3_aa: CASSARLAGAGTDTQYF
cdr3_nt: TGTGCCAGCAGCGCGAGACTAGCGGGGGCCGGCACAGATACGCAGTATTTT

v_call: TRBV3-1
cdr3_length: 14
d_call: TRBD1
j_call: TRBJ1-4
clone_size: many
cdr3_aa: CASSPGTGSEKLFF
cdr3_nt: TGTGCCAGCAGCCCCGGGACAGGGTCTGAAAAACTGTTTTTT

v_call: TRBV7-2
cdr3_length: 16
d_call: TRBD1
j_call: TRBJ1-5
clone_size: -
cdr3_aa: CASSLDRASNNQPQHF
cdr3_nt: TGTGCCAGCAGTCTGGACAGGGCTAGTAACAATCAGCCCCAGCATTTT

v_call: TRBV24-1
cdr3_length: 15
d_call: -
j_call: TRBJ2-5
clone_size: many
cdr3_aa: CATSWRAPSQETQYF
cdr3_nt: TGTGCCACCAGTTGGAGGGCCCCCTCCCAAGAGACCCAGTACTTC

v_call: TRBV7-3
cdr3_length: 14
d_call: TRBD2
j_call: TRBJ2-7
clone_size: many
cdr3_aa: CASRSAGGGYEQYF
cdr3_nt: TGTGCCAGCAGGTCTGCGGGGGGAGGCTACGAGCAGTACTTC

v_call: TRBV2
cdr3_length: 15
d_call: -
j_call: TRBJ2-3
clone_size: many
cdr3_aa: CASSEQADDTDTQYF
cdr3_nt: TGTGCCAGCAGTGAACAAGCGGACGACACAGATACGCAGTATTTT

v_call: TRBV7-3
cdr3_length: 15
d_call: TRBD2
j_call: TRBJ2-3
clone_size: few
cdr3_aa: CASSLVAGESDTQYF
cdr3_nt: TGTGCCAGCAGCTTAGTGGCGGGAGAGTCAGATACGCAGTATTTT

v_call: TRBV7-2
cdr3_length: 14
d_call: -
j_call: TRBJ2-7
clone_size: few
cdr3_aa: CASSFFDSSYEQYF
cdr3_nt: TGTGCCAGCAGCTTTTTCGACAGCTCCTACGAGCAGTACTTC

v_call: TRBV7-2
cdr3_length: 15
d_call: -
j_call: TRBJ2-7
clone_size: many
cdr3_aa: CASSLEQGSSYEQYF
cdr3_nt: TGTGCCAGCAGCTTAGAACAGGGAAGCTCCTACGAGCAGTACTTC

v_call: TRBV7-9
cdr3_length: 16
d_call: -
j_call: TRBJ2-3
clone_size: many
cdr3_aa: CASSLVGPSRSDTQYF
cdr3_nt: TGTGCCAGCAGCTTAGTGGGTCCTTCTCGGTCAGATACGCAGTATTTT

v_call: TRBV9
cdr3_length: 15
d_call: -
j_call: TRBJ1-1
clone_size: many
cdr3_aa: CASSVEGHSNTEAFF
cdr3_nt: TGTGCCAGCAGCGTAGAGGGACACTCGAACACTGAAGCTTTCTTT

v_call: TRBV29-1
cdr3_length: 15
d_call: TRBD2
j_call: TRBJ2-3
clone_size: -
cdr3_aa: CSISNSGASTDTQYF
cdr3_nt: TGCAGCATTTCAAATAGCGGGGCGTCCACAGATACGCAGTATTTT

v_call: TRBV6-1
cdr3_length: 16
d_call: TRBD1
j_call: TRBJ1-6
clone_size: few
cdr3_aa: CASRFSGTGGNSPLHF
cdr3_nt: TGTGCCAGCAGGTTCTCCGGGACAGGGGGTAATTCACCCCTCCACTTT

v_call: TRBV3-1
cdr3_length: 15
d_call: TRBD2
j_call: TRBJ2-5
clone_size: few
cdr3_aa: CASGLAGTQGETQYF
cdr3_nt: TGTGCCAGCGGACTAGCGGGGACTCAGGGAGAGACCCAGTACTTC

v_call: TRBV6-6
cdr3_length: 20
d_call: TRBD1
j_call: TRBJ2-7
clone_size: many
cdr3_aa: CASSYSRSFLRDRATYEQYF
cdr3_nt: TGTGCCAGCAGTTACTCGCGCAGTTTTCTTCGGGACAGGGCCACCTACGAGCAGTACTTC

v_call: TRBV6-1
cdr3_length: 14
d_call: TRBD1
j_call: TRBJ1-6
clone_size: many
cdr3_aa: CASSSSGQNSPLHF
cdr3_nt: TGTGCCAGCAGTTCGTCGGGACAGAATTCACCCCTCCACTTT

v_call: TRBV20-1
cdr3_length: 15
d_call: TRBD2
j_call: TRBJ2-5
clone_size: -
cdr3_aa: CSSVGASGNPETQYF
cdr3_nt: TGCAGTTCGGTTGGGGCTAGCGGGAATCCAGAGACCCAGTACTTC

v_call: TRBV5-1
cdr3_length: 13
d_call: -
j_call: TRBJ1-3
clone_size: many
cdr3_aa: CASGRQDLNTIYF
cdr3_nt: TGCGCCAGCGGCCGACAGGACTTAAACACCATATATTTT

v_call: TRBV15
cdr3_length: 14
d_call: TRBD1
j_call: TRBJ2-7
clone_size: once
cdr3_aa: CATSWDRNSGEQYF
cdr3_nt: TGTGCCACCAGCTGGGACAGAAATTCGGGAGAGCAGTACTTC

v_call: TRBV20-1
cdr3_length: 13
d_call: -
j_call: TRBJ2-7
clone_size: many
cdr3_aa: CSADSGASYEQYF
cdr3_nt: TGCAGTGCTGACTCAGGGGCCTCCTACGAGCAGTACTTC

v_call: TRBV19
cdr3_length: 16
d_call: -
j_call: TRBJ2-2
clone_size: few
cdr3_aa: CASIGIRLGITGELFF
cdr3_nt: TGTGCCAGTATCGGGATCAGACTAGGGATCACCGGGGAGCTGTTTTTT

v_call: TRBV7-3
cdr3_length: 13
d_call: -
j_call: TRBJ2-1
clone_size: many
cdr3_aa: CASSLVQEGEQFF
cdr3_nt: TGTGCCAGCAGCTTAGTCCAAGAGGGTGAGCAGTTCTTC

v_call: TRBV2
cdr3_length: 13
d_call: -
j_call: TRBJ2-3
clone_size: many
cdr3_aa: CASKRISTDTQYF
cdr3_nt: TGTGCCAGCAAAAGAATTAGCACAGATACGCAGTATTTT

v_call: TRBV5-1
cdr3_length: 16
d_call: -
j_call: TRBJ1-2
clone_size: -
cdr3_aa: CASSSPYRVLNYGYTF
cdr3_nt: TGCGCCAGCAGCTCCCCCTACAGGGTGTTGAACTATGGCTACACCTTC

v_call: TRBV6-5
cdr3_length: 16
d_call: TRBD1
j_call: TRBJ1-3
clone_size: few
cdr3_aa: CASSYSQGVSGNTIYF
cdr3_nt: TGTGCCAGCAGTTACTCCCAGGGGGTCTCTGGAAACACCATATATTTT

v_call: TRBV6-2/TRBV6-3
cdr3_length: 13
d_call: TRBD1
j_call: TRBJ1-2
clone_size: -
cdr3_aa: CASRPGTAYGYTF
cdr3_nt: TGTGCCAGCAGACCCGGGACAGCTTATGGCTACACCTTC

v_call: TRBV15
cdr3_length: 17
d_call: TRBD2
j_call: TRBJ2-1
clone_size: -
cdr3_aa: CATSRGGSGSLHNEQFF
cdr3_nt: TGTGCCACCAGCAGAGGGGGTAGCGGGAGTCTACACAATGAGCAGTTCTTC

v_call: TRBV11-2
cdr3_length: 13
d_call: -
j_call: TRBJ1-6
clone_size: many
cdr3_aa: CASTGQNNSPLHF
cdr3_nt: TGTGCCAGCACCGGACAGAACAATTCACCCCTCCACTTT

v_call: TRBV7-9
cdr3_length: 15
d_call: TRBD2
j_call: TRBJ2-1
clone_size: -
cdr3_aa: CASSCGTSGSGEQFF
cdr3_nt: TGTGCCAGCAGCTGCGGGACTAGCGGGAGCGGTGAGCAGTTCTTC